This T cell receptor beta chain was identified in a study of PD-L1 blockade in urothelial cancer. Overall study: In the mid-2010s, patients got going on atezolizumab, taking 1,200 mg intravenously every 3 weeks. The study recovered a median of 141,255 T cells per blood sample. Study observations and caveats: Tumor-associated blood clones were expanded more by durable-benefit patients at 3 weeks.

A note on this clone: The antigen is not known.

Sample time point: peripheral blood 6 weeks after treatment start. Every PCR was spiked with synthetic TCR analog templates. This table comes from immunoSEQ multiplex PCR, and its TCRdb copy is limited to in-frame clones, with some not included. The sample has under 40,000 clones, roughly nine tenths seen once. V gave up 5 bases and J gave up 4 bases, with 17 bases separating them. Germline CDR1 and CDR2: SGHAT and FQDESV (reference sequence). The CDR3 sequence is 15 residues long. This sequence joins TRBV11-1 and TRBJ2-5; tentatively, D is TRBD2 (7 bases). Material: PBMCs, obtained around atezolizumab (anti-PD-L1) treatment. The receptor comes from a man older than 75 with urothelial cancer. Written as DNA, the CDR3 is TGTGCCAGCAGCACCGGAGGGGGGGGCCGAGAGACCCAGTACTTC. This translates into CASSTGGGGRETQYF.